These 32 T cell receptor beta chains were sequenced from one sample in a study of early T cells in non-severe SARS-CoV-2 infection. Using its own MiXCR run on the 5' RACE reads, TCRdb lists one record per CDR3 protein. The sample consists of under 95,000 distinct CDR3 sequences, 14% to 15% of them appearing once. Input material: whole blood. The origin of the receptors is an adult who was a healthcare worker with PCR-confirmed SARS-CoV-2 infection or an uninfected control (not recorded which).

The chain uses TRBV5-1 and TRBJ2-3; D unresolved. Trimming left V 6 bases short and J 4 bases short, with 15 bases between. Germline V gives CDR1 SGHRS, CDR2 YFSETQ. The CDR3 totals 14 residues. CDR3 sequence: CASIDTGSADTQYF. CDR3 DNA: TGCGCCAGCATCGACACCGGTTCAGCAGATACGCAGTATTTT.

This clonotype was recorded many times. The chain couples TRBV28 to TRBJ2-7, with D possibly matching TRBD2 (6 bases). This CDR3 is 12 amino acids long. V was shortened by 4 bases and J by 3 bases, with 7 bases between the two germline ends. Germline V lookup: CDR1 MDHEN, CDR2 SYDVKM. In DNA form, the CDR3 reads TGTGCCAGCAGTTACGGGGGCTACGAGCAGTACTTC. Translation: CASSYGGYEQYF.

V gene TRBV2 combines with J gene TRBJ2-3, with 7 bases aligning to TRBD2. Germline values: CDR1 SNHLY, CDR2 FYNNEI. Unmatched junction bases numbered 9, after V lost 8 bases and J lost 4 bases. CDR3 length: 14 residues. The CDR3 nucleotides are TGTGCCAGCGGGCGGGAGATGGGGGCAGATACGCAGTATTTT. Translation: CASGREMGADTQYF.

At least ten counts were recorded for this clonotype. The CDR3 region has the DNA TGTGCCAGCAGTTCGGGACAGGGGGCTTTGTACGAGCAGTACTTC. Protein product: CASSSGQGALYEQYF. The V and J genes are TRBV28 and TRBJ2-7; 12 nucleotides line up with TRBD1. Germline values: CDR1 MDHEN, CDR2 SYDVKM. This CDR3 region has 15 residues. V lost 4 bases and J lost 4; bases outside the gene matches: 5. The full variable domain, with the rest looked up from reference TRBV28 and TRBJ2-7, is DVKVTQSSRYLVKRTGEKVFLECVQDMDHENMFWYRQDPGLGLRLIYFSYDVKMKEKGDIPEGYSVSREKKERFSLILESASTNQTSMYLCASSSGQGALYEQYFGPGTRLTVT.

This clonotype was detected a few times. V is TRBV7-9 and J is TRBJ2-4; D may correspond to TRBD1 or TRBD2 (5 bases each). This CDR3 comprises 17 residues. CDR1 and CDR2 (germline): SEHNR, FQNEAQ (reference sequence). Trimming removed 5 bases from V and 0 bases from J, with 17 bases in between. CDR3 sequence (DNA): TGTGCCAGCAGCCCAAGGGACGGGGTCAAAGCCAAAAACATTCAGTACTTC. Protein sequence: CASSPRDGVKAKNIQYF.

The chain links TRBV28 to TRBJ2-1, with TRBD2 matching over 8 bases. This CDR3 spans 14 amino acids. The V gene end was trimmed by 4 bases and the J gene end by 8 bases; junction bases not matched to a gene: 7. The germline V gene has CDR1 MDHEN and CDR2 SYDVKM. This CDR3 reads CASSSGTSLHEQFF. CDR3 in DNA: TGTGCCAGCAGTTCCGGGACTAGTCTACATGAGCAGTTCTTC.

The chain combines TRBV28 with TRBJ2-7; TRBD1 agrees at 7 bases. The CDR3 totals 16 residues. Trimming took 3 bases from V and 6 from J; bases not matched to a gene: 14. From germline, CDR1 is MDHEN and CDR2 SYDVKM. The CDR3 DNA reads TGTGCCAGCAGTTTGCTCATACAGGGGATGAATTGCGAGCAGTACTTC. It specifies CASSLLIQGMNCEQYF.

This clonotype was detected many times. The chain carries TRBV7-2 and TRBJ2-6; D remains ambiguous. Trimming cost V 6 bases and J 0 bases, with 9 bases left between them. This CDR3 is built from 15 residues. The germline CDR1 and CDR2 sequences are SGHTA and FQGNSA. CDR3 region: CASSSAVSGANVLTF. The CDR3 DNA follows: TGTGCCAGCAGTTCAGCCGTCTCTGGGGCCAACGTCCTGACTTTC.

This clonotype was detected only a few times. The junction departs from the called germline gene at one end, perhaps through a read error. This sequence joins TRBV12-3 or TRBV12-4 and TRBJ1-5; D perhaps matches TRBD1 (5 bases). The CDR3 runs to 11 residues. DNA for the CDR3: TGTGCCAACAGTCCTGGGGGACCCCAGCATTTT. This translates into CANSPGGPQHF.

This clonotype was detected many times. The rearrangement joins TRBV4-1 to TRBJ1-2; the match to TRBD1 covers 7 bases. CDR1 and CDR2 (germline): MGHRA, YSYEKL. The CDR3 is made up of 16 amino acids. The trim removed 6 bases at V and 1 base at J, leaving 11 bases unmatched. The CDR3 region has the DNA TGCGCCAGCAGGCACGTAAAGGGGGCGTTTAACTATGGCTACACCTTC. Encoded protein: CASRHVKGAFNYGYTF.

This clonotype has only a few counts. The V and J genes are TRBV6-5 and TRBJ1-6, with TRBD1 as a possible D gene (5 bases). Trimming removed 5 bases at V and 4 bases at J, with 15 bases between. Germline CDR1 reads MNHEY; CDR2 reads SVGAGI. This CDR3 is built from 16 residues. This chain's CDR3 is CASSRQGGSYNSPLHF. The CDR3 coding sequence is TGTGCCAGCAGTCGTCAGGGAGGATCTTATAATTCACCCCTCCACTTT.

This clonotype was detected only a few times. The V and J genes are TRBV29-1 and TRBJ2-1; 10 nucleotides agree with TRBD2. With V trimmed by 4 bases and J by 7 bases, 10 bases remained unmatched. CDR1 is SQVTM, CDR2 ANQGSEA, per germline. The CDR3 length is 15 residues. The chain's CDR3 is CSVGQAGGPLNEQFF. As DNA, the CDR3 is TGCAGCGTTGGACAAGCGGGAGGGCCCTTAAATGAGCAGTTCTTC.

The rearrangement uses TRBV7-2 and TRBJ1-2; no clear D. V was cut by 5 bases and J by 5 bases, with 18 bases left in between. Germline loops: CDR1 SGHTA, CDR2 FQGNSA. There are 15 residues in the CDR3. CDR3 nucleotides: TGTGCCAGCAGCCAAGGATGGATGGCGTCATATGGCTACACCTTC. Translated: CASSQGWMASYGYTF.

This clonotype was seen repeatedly, ten times or more. The chain links TRBV29-1 to TRBJ2-7; no firm D call. V lost 7 bases and J 0 bases, leaving 10 bases between the germline ends. Germline assignment: CDR1 SQVTM and CDR2 ANQGSEA. The length of the CDR3 is 12 residues. DNA for the CDR3: TGCAGCGCGGTGGGTAGCTCCTACGAGCAGTACTTC. It specifies CSAVGSSYEQYF.

This clonotype has a count of ten or more. The chain joins TRBV7-9 to TRBJ1-5, with 7 bases lining up with TRBD1. The CDR3 is made up of 12 amino acids. Trimming cost V 5 bases and J 13 bases; bases outside gene matches: 8. Germline V lookup: CDR1 SEHNR, CDR2 FQNEAQ (reference sequence). For the CDR3, the DNA is TGTGCCAGCAGCGAGGGACAGAAATTACAGCATTTT. Residues: CASSEGQKLQHF.

CDR3 nucleotide sequence: TGTGCCAGCAGCCAAGCGGGGGGTCAGCCCCAGCATTTT. This encodes CASSQAGGQPQHF. The gene calls are TRBV14 and TRBJ1-5; D is possibly TRBD1 (5 bases). This CDR3 contains 13 residues. Trimming took 1 base from V and 6 from J, leaving 7 bases between them. Germline CDR1 is SGHDN and CDR2 is FVKESK. The variable domain in full, completed from reference TRBV14 and TRBJ1-5, reads EAGVTQFPSHSVIEKGQTVTLRCDPISGHDNLYWYRRVMGKEIKFLLHFVKESKQDESGMPNNRFLAERTGGTYSTLKVQPAELEDSGVYFCASSQAGGQPQHFGDGTRLSIL.

This chain joins TRBV7-9 and TRBJ2-3; a possible D gene is TRBD2 (5 bases). Looked up from germline, CDR1 is SEHNR and CDR2 is FQNEAQ (reference sequence). The V and J ends lost 5 bases and 4 bases respectively, with 10 bases between them. This CDR3 comprises 13 residues. CDR3 loop: CASSARAADTQYF. CDR3 sequence (DNA): TGTGCCAGCAGCGCGAGAGCGGCAGATACGCAGTATTTT.

The CDR3 DNA is TGTGCCAGCAGATCAGACATAGCGGGAGGTATGGATGAGCAGTTCTTC. The encoded protein is CASRSDIAGGMDEQFF. V usage is TRBV6-6 and J usage is TRBJ2-1, with TRBD2 matching 10 bases. The CDR3 totals 16 residues. With V trimmed by 6 bases and J by 8 bases, 13 bases remained unmatched. Germline V gives CDR1 MNHNY, CDR2 SVGAGI (reference sequence).

At least ten counts were recorded for this clonotype. The chain recombines TRBV7-2 with TRBJ2-7; perhaps TRBD2 as D (6 bases). V was cut by 1 base and J by 2 bases, with 9 bases left in between. The CDR3 covers 14 residues. Germline lookup yields CDR1 SGHTA and CDR2 FQGNSA. The CDR3 DNA sequence: TGTGCCAGCAGCTTAGACGCGGGGACCTACGAGCAGTACTTC. The encoded protein is CASSLDAGTYEQYF.

In its sample, this clonotype was seen a few times. The chain employs TRBV20-1 and TRBJ2-7; 7 bases are shared with TRBD2. Germline assignment: CDR1 DFQATT and CDR2 SNEGSKA (reference sequence). The V and J ends lost 0 bases and 6 bases, in that order; junction bases with no gene match: 11. The CDR3 has 15 residues. CDR3 residues: CSARDEASGLFEQYF. The DNA of the CDR3 is TGCAGTGCTAGAGATGAGGCTAGCGGTCTTTTCGAGCAGTACTTC.

This clonotype was detected a few times. The chain has TRBV27 and TRBJ2-6; 7 nucleotides align to TRBD1. J was trimmed by 1 base and V by 6 bases; bases with no gene match: 6. The CDR3 has 16 amino acids. Germline CDR1 reads MNHEY; CDR2 reads SMNVEV (reference sequence). The CDR3 here is CASSGQASSGANVLTF. CDR3 DNA: TGTGCCAGCAGCGGACAGGCGAGTTCTGGGGCCAACGTCCTGACTTTC.

The chain is built from TRBV20-1 and TRBJ1-2; the D gene is possibly TRBD1 (5 bases). The ends were cut back, 6 bases at V and 7 bases at J, with 21 bases in the middle. The CDR3 has 14 amino acids. CDR1 and CDR2 from the germline V gene are DFQATT and SNEGSKA (reference sequence). The CDR3 protein is CSATPGLMSSGYTF. The CDR3 DNA follows: TGCAGTGCAACGCCAGGGTTGATGTCAAGTGGCTACACCTTC.

The sample holds a few counts of this clonotype. The chain uses TRBV30 and TRBJ1-2; 9 nucleotides match TRBD1. The V gene end was trimmed by 8 bases and the J gene end by 8 bases; junction bases not matched to a gene: 9. Looked up from germline, CDR1 is GTSNPN and CDR2 is SVGIG (reference sequence). The CDR3 runs 12 residues. The CDR3 loop reads CAGDRARGGYTF. CDR3 nucleotide sequence: TGTGCCGGGGACAGGGCCAGAGGGGGCTACACCTTC.

This chain joins TRBV6-6 and TRBJ2-1; D is perhaps TRBD1 (6 bases). The CDR3 loop spans 11 amino acids. With 11 bases removed from V and 9 bases from J, the gap between germline ends came to 14 bases. CDR1 is MNHNY, CDR2 SVGAGI, per germline (reference sequence). The CDR3 loop reads CAGGTGIEQFF. The CDR3 region has the DNA TGTGCCGGCGGAACAGGGATTGAGCAGTTCTTC.

In this sample, this clonotype turned up many times. J is TRBJ2-5 and V is TRBV5-1, with D possibly being TRBD2 (6 bases). The V gene lost 0 bases and the J gene lost 5 bases, with 29 bases spanning the gap. Germline V gene sequence: CDR1 SGHRS, CDR2 YFSETQ. There are 20 residues in the CDR3. This chain's CDR3 is CASSLGGYPTYDGGPETQYF. CDR3 sequence (DNA): TGCGCCAGCAGCTTGGGGGGATACCCCACCTACGACGGAGGGCCGGAGACCCAGTACTTC. Full variable domain (missing parts from reference TRBV5-1 and TRBJ2-5): KAGVTQTPRYLIKTRGQQVTLSCSPISGHRSVSWYQQTPGQGLQFLFEYFSETQRNKGNFPGRFSGRQFSNSRSEMNVSTLELGDSALYLCASSLGGYPTYDGGPETQYFGPGTRLLVL.

V gene TRBV28 combines with J gene TRBJ2-7; 8 bases are shared with TRBD1. With 8 bases clipped from V and 2 bases from J, the junction kept 11 bases outside the gene matches. Germline lookup yields CDR1 MDHEN and CDR2 SYDVKM. CDR3 size: 15 residues. In nucleotides, the CDR3 is TGTGCCAGCGCCCTCGCCGGGACAGGCCCCTACGAGCAGTACTTC. Translation: CASALAGTGPYEQYF.

The table lists this clonotype with a few counts. The CDR3 bases are TGCGCCAGCAGCCAAGGGCGAAACACCATATATTTT. This translates into CASSQGRNTIYF. The V and J genes are TRBV4-3 and TRBJ1-3; D unclear. Deletions cut 1 base from V and 5 bases from J, with 3 bases between. Germline CDR1 reads LGHNA; CDR2 reads YSLEER. The CDR3 loop spans 12 amino acids.

The chain joins TRBV9 to TRBJ2-7; 7 nucleotides line up with TRBD2. CDR1 is SGDLS and CDR2 is YYNGEE in the germline V gene. The V segment lost 3 bases and the J segment 3 bases; nucleotides outside the gene matches: 6. The CDR3 contains 14 residues. The CDR3 here is CASSGGLVDYEQYF. CDR3 nucleotides: TGTGCCAGCAGCGGAGGACTAGTTGACTACGAGCAGTACTTC.

The chain has TRBV9 and TRBJ2-5; D unresolved. V dropped 3 bases and J dropped 7 bases, with 19 bases sitting between them. This CDR3 is built from 15 residues. Germline CDR1 and CDR2: SGDLS and YYNGEE. This CDR3 reads CASSADPVGEGTQYF. The CDR3 coding sequence is TGTGCCAGCAGCGCCGACCCAGTAGGCGAAGGGACCCAGTACTTC.

This clonotype has just a few counts. The J gene is TRBJ2-3, the V gene TRBV6-1, with a possible D match to TRBD2 (6 bases). The V end lost 4 bases, the J end lost 2 bases, and 10 bases lay between the germline ends. The length of the CDR3 is 14 residues. Germline CDR1 reads MNHNS; CDR2 reads SASEGT. The CDR3 nucleotides read TGTGCCAGCAGTGGGGCGGGACTCACAGATACGCAGTATTTT. This codes for CASSGAGLTDTQYF.

This clonotype showed up many times. The chain combines TRBV5-6 with TRBJ2-6; D is undetermined. Trimming cost V 6 bases and J 1 base, with 14 bases left between them. This CDR3 is built from 16 residues. Germline CDR1 SGHDT, CDR2 YYEEEE. CDR3 amino acids: CASTRDGPSGANVLTF. The DNA for the CDR3 is TGTGCCAGCACCCGAGACGGGCCATCTGGGGCCAACGTCCTGACTTTC. Full variable domain (outside the CDR3, taken from reference TRBV5-6 and TRBJ2-6): DAGVTQSPTHLIKTRGQQVTLRCSPKSGHDTVSWYQQALGQGPQFIFQYYEEEERQRGNFPDRFSGHQFPNYSSELNVNALLLGDSALYLCASTRDGPSGANVLTFGAGSRLTVL.

This clonotype was counted a few times. The gene calls are TRBV6-6 and TRBJ1-3; D not certain. The CDR3 consists of 14 residues. V was shortened by 5 bases and J by 1 base, with 9 bases between the two germline ends. Per germline, CDR1 MNHNY and CDR2 SVGAGI (reference sequence). The CDR3: CASSPSGSGNTIYF. In nucleotides, the CDR3 is TGTGCCAGCAGTCCTAGCGGATCTGGAAACACCATATATTTT.